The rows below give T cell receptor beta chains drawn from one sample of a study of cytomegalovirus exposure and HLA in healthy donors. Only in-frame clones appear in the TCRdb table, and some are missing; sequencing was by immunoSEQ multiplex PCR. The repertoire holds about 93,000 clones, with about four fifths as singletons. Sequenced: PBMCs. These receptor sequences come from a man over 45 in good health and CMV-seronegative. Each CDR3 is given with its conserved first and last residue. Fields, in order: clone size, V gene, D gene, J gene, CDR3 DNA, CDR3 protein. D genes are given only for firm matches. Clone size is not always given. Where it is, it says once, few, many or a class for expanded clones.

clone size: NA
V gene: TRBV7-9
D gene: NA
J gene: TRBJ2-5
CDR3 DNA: TGTGCCAGCAGCTTAACAGGGTACCAAGAGACCCAGTACTTC
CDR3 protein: CASSLTGYQETQYF

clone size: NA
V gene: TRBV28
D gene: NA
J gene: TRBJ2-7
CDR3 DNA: TGTGCCAGCAGCCCGACGGGGCGGGGGCCCCCCTACGAGCAGTACTTC
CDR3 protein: CASSPTGRGPPYEQYF

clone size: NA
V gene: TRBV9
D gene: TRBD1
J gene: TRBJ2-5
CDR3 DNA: TGTGCCAGCAGCGTAGTAGGGGCAGGGGGCACCCCACAAGAGACCCAGTACTTC
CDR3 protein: CASSVVGAGGTPQETQYF

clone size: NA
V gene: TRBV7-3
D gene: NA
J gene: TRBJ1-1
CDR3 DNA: TGTGCCAGCAGCCCCGGACAGAACACTGAAGCTTTCTTT
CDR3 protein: CASSPGQNTEAFF

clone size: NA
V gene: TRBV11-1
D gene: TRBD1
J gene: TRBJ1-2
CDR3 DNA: TGTGCCAGCAGCACCGGACAGGGTCGGTATGGCTACACCTTC
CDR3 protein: CASSTGQGRYGYTF

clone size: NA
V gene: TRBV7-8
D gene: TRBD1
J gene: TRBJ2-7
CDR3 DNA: TGTGCCAGCAGCCTGACAGGGTTTGGATACGAGCAGTACTTC
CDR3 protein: CASSLTGFGYEQYF

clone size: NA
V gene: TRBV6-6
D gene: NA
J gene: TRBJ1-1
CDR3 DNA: TGTGCCAGCAGTCCCCTCGAGGGCGAAGCTTTCTTT
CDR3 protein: CASSPLEGEAFF

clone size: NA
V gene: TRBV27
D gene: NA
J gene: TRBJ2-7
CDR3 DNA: TGTGCCAGCAGTTCCCCTTTTGATACGGGAGAGGGCGAGCAGTACTTC
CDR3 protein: CASSSPFDTGEGEQYF

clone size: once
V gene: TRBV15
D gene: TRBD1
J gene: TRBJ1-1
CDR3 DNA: TGTGCCACCAGCGGGGGACAGGGGGCAATCACTGAAGCTTTCTTT
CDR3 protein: CATSGGQGAITEAFF

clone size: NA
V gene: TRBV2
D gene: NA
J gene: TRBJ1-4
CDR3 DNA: TGTGCCAGCAGAGACTATGAAAAACTGTTTTTT
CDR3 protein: CASRDYEKLFF

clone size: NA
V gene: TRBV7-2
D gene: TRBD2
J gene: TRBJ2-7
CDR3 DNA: TGTGCCAGCAGCGCTAGCGGACCCCCTTACGAGCAGTACTTC
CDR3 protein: CASSASGPPYEQYF

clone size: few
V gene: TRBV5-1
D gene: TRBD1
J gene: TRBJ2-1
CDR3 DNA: TGCGCCAGCAAGGAGACAGGGGTGAATGAGCAGTTCTTC
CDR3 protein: CASKETGVNEQFF

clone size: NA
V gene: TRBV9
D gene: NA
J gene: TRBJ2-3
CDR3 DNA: TGTGCCAGCAGCGTATCGTCAGATACGCAGTATTTT
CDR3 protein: CASSVSSDTQYF

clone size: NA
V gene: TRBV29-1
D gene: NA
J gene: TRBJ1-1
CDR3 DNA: TGCAGCGTTCTTGAGGGTGGGGCGGGATTGTTGGAAGCTTTCTTT
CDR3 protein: CSVLEGGAGLLEAFF

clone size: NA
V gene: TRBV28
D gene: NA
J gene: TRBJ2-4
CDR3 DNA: TGTGCCAGCAGTTCGACAGGAGACATTCAGTACTTC
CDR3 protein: CASSSTGDIQYF

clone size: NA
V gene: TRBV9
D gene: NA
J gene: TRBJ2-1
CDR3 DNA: TGTGCCAGCAGCGTAGAAGGGGCCCCTCTCCGAAGTGAGCAGTTCTTC
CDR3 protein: CASSVEGAPLRSEQFF

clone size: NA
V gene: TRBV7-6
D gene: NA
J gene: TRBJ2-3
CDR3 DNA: TGTGCCAGCAGCCAATATTCCGGGACTTTCACAGATACGCAGTATTTT
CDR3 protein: CASSQYSGTFTDTQYF

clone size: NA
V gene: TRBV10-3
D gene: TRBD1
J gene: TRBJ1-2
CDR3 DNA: TGTGCCATCAGTGAGCCTAAGTATCCGGGACAGGGGTTAGGCTATGGCTACACCTTC
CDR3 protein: CAISEPKYPGQGLGYGYTF

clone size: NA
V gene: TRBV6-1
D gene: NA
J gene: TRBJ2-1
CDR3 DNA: TGTGCCAGCAGTGAAGGCGGGGTGAACTACAATGAGCAGTTCTTC
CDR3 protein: CASSEGGVNYNEQFF

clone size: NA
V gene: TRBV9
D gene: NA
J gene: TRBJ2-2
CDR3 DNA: TGTGCCAGCAGCGTAGGACACGCCGACACCGGGGAGCTGTTTTTT
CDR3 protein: CASSVGHADTGELFF

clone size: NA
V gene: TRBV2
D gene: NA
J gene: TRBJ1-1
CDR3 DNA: TGTGCCAGCAGTGATTGGGCCGGGGGGTATAGGGCTGAAGCTTTCTTT
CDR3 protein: CASSDWAGGYRAEAFF

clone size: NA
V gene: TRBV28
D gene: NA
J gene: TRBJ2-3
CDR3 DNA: TGTGCCAGCAGTTCTCCGGGAGACGCAGATACGCAGTATTTT
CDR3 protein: CASSSPGDADTQYF

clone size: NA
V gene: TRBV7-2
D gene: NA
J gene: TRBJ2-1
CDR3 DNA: TGTGCCAGCAGCTTAACTAGCCAGCAGTTCTTC
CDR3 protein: CASSLTSQQFF

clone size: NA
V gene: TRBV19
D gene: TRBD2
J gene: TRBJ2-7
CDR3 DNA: TGTGCCAGTAACAGCGGGAGAATCGGGTCCTACGAGCAGTACTTC
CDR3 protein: CASNSGRIGSYEQYF

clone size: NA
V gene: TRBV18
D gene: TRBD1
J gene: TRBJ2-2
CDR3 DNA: TGTGCCAGCTCACGGACGGGACAGGTCGCCCGCGGTGAGCTGTTTTTT
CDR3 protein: CASSRTGQVARGELFF

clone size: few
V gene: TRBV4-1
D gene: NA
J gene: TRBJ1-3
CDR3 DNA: TGCGCCAACAGCCGCTGGGGTGGGCAGGGCGGCTCTGGAAACACCATATATTTT
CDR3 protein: CANSRWGGQGGSGNTIYF

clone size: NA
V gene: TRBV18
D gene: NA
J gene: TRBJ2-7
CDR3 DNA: TGTGCCAGCTCACCAGGGGCGGGAAACTTTTACGAGCAGTACTTC
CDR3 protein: CASSPGAGNFYEQYF

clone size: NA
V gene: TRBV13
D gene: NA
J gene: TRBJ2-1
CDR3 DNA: TGTGCCAGCAGCTTAGGGTCAGGGGTCGATGAGCAGTTCTTC
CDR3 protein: CASSLGSGVDEQFF

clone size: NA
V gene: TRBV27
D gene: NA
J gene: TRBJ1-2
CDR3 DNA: TGTGCCAGCAGGCCGCTCGGGGCTAACTATGGCTACACCTTC
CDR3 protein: CASRPLGANYGYTF

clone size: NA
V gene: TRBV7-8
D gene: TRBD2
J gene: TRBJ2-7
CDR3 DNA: TGTGCCAGCAGCCCCCCTTGGACTAGCGGAGTCTCCTACGAGCAGTACTTC
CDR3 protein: CASSPPWTSGVSYEQYF

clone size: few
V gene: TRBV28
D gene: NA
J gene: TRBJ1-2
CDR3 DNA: TGTGCCAGCAGTTTCCCACGGACAGACTATGGCTACACCTTC
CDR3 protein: CASSFPRTDYGYTF

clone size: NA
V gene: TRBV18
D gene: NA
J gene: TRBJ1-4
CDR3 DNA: TGTGCCAGCTCGCCCGATTCCGGAGAACTGTTTTTT
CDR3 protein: CASSPDSGELFF

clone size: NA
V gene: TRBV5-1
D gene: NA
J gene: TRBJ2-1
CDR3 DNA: TGCGCCAGCAGCTTGGACGGGAGCGATGAGCAGTTCTTC
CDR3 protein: CASSLDGSDEQFF

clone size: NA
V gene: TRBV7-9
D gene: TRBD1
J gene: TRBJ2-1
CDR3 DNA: TGTGCCAGCAGCCCCACCGGAGGACAGGGATGGGGTGAGCAGTTCTTC
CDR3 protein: CASSPTGGQGWGEQFF

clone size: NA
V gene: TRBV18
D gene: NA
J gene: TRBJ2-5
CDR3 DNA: TGTGCCAGCTCACCCCCGGGGGGCCGGGAGACCCAGTACTTC
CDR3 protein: CASSPPGGRETQYF

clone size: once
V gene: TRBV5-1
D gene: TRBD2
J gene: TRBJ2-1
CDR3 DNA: TGCGCCAGCAGCTTGGTGGCTAGCGGGAGGGATGAGCAGTTCTTC
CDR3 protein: CASSLVASGRDEQFF

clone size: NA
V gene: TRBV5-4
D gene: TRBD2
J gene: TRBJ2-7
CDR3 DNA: TGTGCCAGCAGCTTACCTGGACTAGCGGGGTACGAGCAGTACTTC
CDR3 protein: CASSLPGLAGYEQYF

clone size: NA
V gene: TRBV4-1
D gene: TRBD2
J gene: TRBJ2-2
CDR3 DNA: TGCGCCAGCAGTCAGACGGTTAGCGGGTCCACCGGGGAGCTGTTTTTT
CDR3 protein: CASSQTVSGSTGELFF

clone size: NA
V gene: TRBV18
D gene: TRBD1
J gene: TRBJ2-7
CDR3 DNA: TGTGCCAGCTCACCCGGGACAGGGGCCCTTTTGTTAAACTACGAGCAGTACTTC
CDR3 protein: CASSPGTGALLLNYEQYF

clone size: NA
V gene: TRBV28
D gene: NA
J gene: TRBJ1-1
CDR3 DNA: TGTGCCAGCAGTTTCCTCGGGGGGCGGAAGAACACTGAAGCTTTCTTT
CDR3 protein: CASSFLGGRKNTEAFF

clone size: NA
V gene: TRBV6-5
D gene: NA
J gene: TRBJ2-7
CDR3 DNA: TGTGCCAGCAGTTACTGGCGCGGGCCCCCCTCCTACGAGCAGTACTTC
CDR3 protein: CASSYWRGPPSYEQYF

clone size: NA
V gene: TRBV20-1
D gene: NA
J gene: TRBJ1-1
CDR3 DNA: TGCAGTGCTAGAAACGAGAAAGCTTTCTTT
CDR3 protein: CSARNEKAFF

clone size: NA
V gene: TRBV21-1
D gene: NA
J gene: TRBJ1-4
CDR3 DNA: TGTGCCAGCAGCAAAGGTTGGACAGGGGAAGAAAAACTGTTTTTT
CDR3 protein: CASSKGWTGEEKLFF

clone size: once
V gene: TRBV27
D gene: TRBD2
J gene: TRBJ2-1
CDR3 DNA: TGTGCCAGCAGTTTTAGCGGGAGACTGAGGGATGAGCAGTTCTTC
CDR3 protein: CASSFSGRLRDEQFF

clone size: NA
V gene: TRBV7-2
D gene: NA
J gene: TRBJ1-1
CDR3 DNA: TGTGCCAGCAGCACTTACCAGGGTCCCACTGAAGCTTTCTTT
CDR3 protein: CASSTYQGPTEAFF

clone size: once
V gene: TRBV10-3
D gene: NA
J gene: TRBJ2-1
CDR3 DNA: TGTGCCATACGCGGGACCAACAATGAGCAGTTCTTC
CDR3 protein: CAIRGTNNEQFF

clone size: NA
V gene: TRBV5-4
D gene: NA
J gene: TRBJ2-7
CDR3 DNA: TGTGCCAGCAGCCGATTCCCACAGTCCTACGAGCAGTACTTC
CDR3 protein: CASSRFPQSYEQYF

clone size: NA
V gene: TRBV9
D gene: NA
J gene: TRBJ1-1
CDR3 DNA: TGTGCCAGCAGCGTAGCGTGGGGGGGAGGCACTGAAGCTTTCTTT
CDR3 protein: CASSVAWGGGTEAFF

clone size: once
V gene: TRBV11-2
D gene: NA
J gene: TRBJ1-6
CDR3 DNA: TGTGCCAGCAGCTTGCCTGGCAGTTCACCCCTCCACTTT
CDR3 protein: CASSLPGSSPLHF

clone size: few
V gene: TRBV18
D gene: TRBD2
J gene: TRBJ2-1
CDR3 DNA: TGTGCCAGCTCCCCCGCGGGGCGGGAGTCCCTCAATGAGCAGTTCTTC
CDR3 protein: CASSPAGRESLNEQFF

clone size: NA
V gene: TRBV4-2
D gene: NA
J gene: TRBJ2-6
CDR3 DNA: TGTGCCAGCAGCCCGCGCTACAGGGGGGGCTCGTTATCAGGGGCCAACGTCCTGACTTTC
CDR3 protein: CASSPRYRGGSLSGANVLTF

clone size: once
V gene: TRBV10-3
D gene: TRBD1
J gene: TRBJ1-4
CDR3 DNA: TGTGCCACCAAGGACGGGACAGGGGAAGAAAAACTGTTTTTT
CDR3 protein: CATKDGTGEEKLFF

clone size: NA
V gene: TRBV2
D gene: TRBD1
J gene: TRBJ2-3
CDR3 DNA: TGTGCCAGCAGTGACCTGGGGCAGGGGGTTAAGTATTTT
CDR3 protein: CASSDLGQGVKYF

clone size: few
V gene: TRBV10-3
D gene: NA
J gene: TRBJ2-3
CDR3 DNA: TGTGCCATCAGTGAGTCGGGGGCCAACACAGATACGCAGTATTTT
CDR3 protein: CAISESGANTDTQYF

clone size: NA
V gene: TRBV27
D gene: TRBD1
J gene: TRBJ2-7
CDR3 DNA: TGTGCCAGCAGTCTGACAATGGGACAGATCTACGAGCAGTACTTC
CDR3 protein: CASSLTMGQIYEQYF

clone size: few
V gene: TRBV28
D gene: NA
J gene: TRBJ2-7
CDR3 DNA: TGTGCCAGCAGTTGGCAGTCAGCCTACGAGCAGTACTTC
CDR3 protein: CASSWQSAYEQYF

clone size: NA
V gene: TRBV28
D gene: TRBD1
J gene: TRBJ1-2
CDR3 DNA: TGTGCCAGCAGATACCAGGGGGGCGGCTATGGCTACACCTTC
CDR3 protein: CASRYQGGGYGYTF

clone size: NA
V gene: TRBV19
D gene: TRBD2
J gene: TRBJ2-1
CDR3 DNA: TGTGCCAGTAGTGCCGGGACTAGCGGGAGTTATGAGCAGTTCTTC
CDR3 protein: CASSAGTSGSYEQFF

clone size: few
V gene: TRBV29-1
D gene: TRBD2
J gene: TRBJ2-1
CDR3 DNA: TGCAGCGTTGAAGATCGCGCCCGGACTAGCGGGAACAATGAGCAGTTCTTC
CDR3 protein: CSVEDRARTSGNNEQFF